Each of the 13 T cell receptor beta chains below was sequenced from the same sample in a study of T cell responses to AZD1222 COVID-19 vaccine. Sequenced by immunoSEQ multiplex PCR; TCRdb stores in-frame clones only, minus some. The sample yields 200,000 to 300,000 clones, just over 90% seen once. This specimen was peripheral blood, taken on day 0 of AZD1222 vaccination. These receptors were obtained from an adult in good health.

The gene calls are TRBV4-3 and TRBJ1-2; D may be TRBD1 (6 bases). V gave up 1 base and J gave up 5 bases, with 14 bases separating them. The germline V gene has CDR1 LGHNA and CDR2 YSLEER. The CDR3 runs to 15 residues. CDR3 sequence reads: CASSQGYSGAYGYTF. As DNA, the CDR3 is TGCGCCAGCAGCCAAGGATACTCGGGGGCTTATGGCTACACCTTC.

The genes are TRBV27 and TRBJ2-5; TRBD1 aligns across 9 bases. After removal of 5 bases from V and 5 bases from J, the junction contained 6 bases not matched to a gene. Germline CDR1 is MNHEY and CDR2 is SMNVEV (reference sequence). The CDR3 contains 14 residues. CDR3 loop: CASSTQDRGETQYF. The CDR3 nucleotides are TGTGCCAGCAGTACCCAGGACAGGGGTGAGACCCAGTACTTC.

V is TRBV10-3 and J is TRBJ1-5, with D possibly TRBD1 on 5 matching bases. Deletions cut 6 bases from V and 5 bases from J, with 11 bases between. CDR3 size: 13 residues. The germline CDR1 and CDR2 sequences are ENHRY and SYGVKD. The CDR3 loop is CAIRRDGDQPQHF. The CDR3 nucleotides read TGTGCCATCAGACGGGACGGCGATCAGCCCCAGCATTTT.

The V gene is TRBV28, the J gene TRBJ2-7; 9 bases fit TRBD2. Per germline, CDR1 MDHEN and CDR2 SYDVKM. CDR3 length equals 12 residues. Trimming at V came to 8 bases and at J to 10 bases, leaving 9 bases not matched to a gene. In DNA, the CDR3 is TGTGCCAGCCGCGGGGTAGCGGGGGTTCAGTACTTC. Protein: CASRGVAGVQYF.

This sequence joins TRBV9 and TRBJ2-2; no clear D gene. Deletions cut 1 base from V and 6 bases from J, with 13 bases between. Germline V lookup: CDR1 SGDLS, CDR2 YYNGEE. CDR3 length: 15 amino acids. The DNA of the CDR3 is TGTGCCAGCAGCGTACGCCCAGGCGGCCCCGGGGAGCTGTTTTTT. Protein sequence: CASSVRPGGPGELFF.

The J gene is TRBJ2-3, the V gene TRBV7-3, with D perhaps matching TRBD1 (5 bases). CDR1 and CDR2 (germline): SGHTA, FQGTGA. Deletions cut 2 bases from V and 1 base from J, with 10 bases between. This CDR3 contains 15 residues. The CDR3 sequence is CASSLHPRGTDTQYF. CDR3 sequence (DNA): TGTGCCAGCAGCTTACACCCCAGGGGCACAGATACGCAGTATTTT.

This chain links TRBV4-1 with TRBJ2-1; 14 nucleotides match TRBD2. Unmatched junction bases numbered 8, after V lost 4 bases and J lost 3 bases. This CDR3 contains 18 residues. Per the germline V gene, CDR1 is MGHRA and CDR2 is YSYEKL. CDR3 coding DNA: TGCGCCAGCAGCCGTAACAGACTAGCGGGGGGGCTCTACAATGAGCAGTTCTTC. It is translated as CASSRNRLAGGLYNEQFF.

J is TRBJ1-5 and V is TRBV28; perhaps TRBD1 as D (6 bases). This CDR3 has 15 amino acids. Trimming took 4 bases from V and 2 from J, leaving 12 bases between them. Looked up from germline, CDR1 is MDHEN and CDR2 is SYDVKM. CDR3 nucleotide sequence: TGTGCCAGCAGTTCTGGGGGCGCAGGCAATCAGCCCCAGCATTTT. Translating gives CASSSGGAGNQPQHF.

The rearrangement joins TRBV25-1 to TRBJ2-3; D is undetermined. This CDR3 spans 13 amino acids. Germline lookup yields CDR1 MGHDK and CDR2 SYGVNS. The V end was cut by 7 bases, the J end by 0 bases, with 8 bases between. DNA of the CDR3: TGTGCCAGCAAAACAGAAAGCACAGATACGCAGTATTTT. Amino acid sequence: CASKTESTDTQYF. The whole variable domain, filled in from reference TRBV25-1 and TRBJ2-3, reads EADIYQTPRYLVIGTGKKITLECSQTMGHDKMYWYQQDPGMELHLIHYSYGVNSTEKGDLSSESTVSRIRTEHFPLTLESARPSHTSQYLCASKTESTDTQYFGPGTRLTVL.

This rearrangement joins TRBV28 to TRBJ2-7; D ambiguous. Germline V CDR1 and CDR2: MDHEN, SYDVKM. The CDR3 consists of 13 residues. V was cut by 2 bases and J by 9 bases, with 14 bases left in between. The CDR3 DNA sequence: TGTGCCAGCAGTTTAGGGGTCCATTTGGGGCAGTACTTC. Protein: CASSLGVHLGQYF.

The chain links TRBV7-9 to TRBJ1-6, with a tentative D call TRBD1 (6 bases). This CDR3 has 15 amino acids. The V end was cut by 1 base, the J end by 6 bases, with 10 bases between. From germline, CDR1 is SEHNR and CDR2 FQNEAQ (reference sequence). This chain's CDR3 is CASSLGGPGNSPLHF. CDR3 nucleotides: TGTGCCAGCAGCTTAGGGGGGCCCGGTAATTCACCCCTCCACTTT. The full variable domain, in which reference TRBV7-9 and TRBJ1-6 provide the parts outside the CDR3, is DTGVSQNPRHKITKRGQNVTFRCDPISEHNRLYWYRQTLGQGPEFLTYFQNEAQLEKSRLLSDRFSAERPKGSFSTLEIQRTEQGDSAMYLCASSLGGPGNSPLHFGNGTRLTVT.

The chain employs TRBV15 and TRBJ2-5; TRBD2 agrees at 8 bases. J lost 2 bases, V lost 4 bases, and 12 bases had no gene match. The germline V gene encodes CDR1 LNHNV and CDR2 YYDKDF (reference sequence). This CDR3 spans 17 amino acids. The CDR3 spells CATSNPGGGGLQETQYF. The CDR3, as DNA: TGTGCCACCAGCAACCCTGGAGGCGGGGGGCTGCAAGAGACCCAGTACTTC. Together with reference TRBV15 and TRBJ2-5, the CDR3 gives the full variable domain: DAMVIQNPRYQVTQFGKPVTLSCSQTLNHNVMYWYQQKSSQAPKLLFHYYDKDFNNEADTPDNFQSRRPNTSFCFLDIRSPGLGDTAMYLCATSNPGGGGLQETQYFGPGTRLLVL.

The rearrangement links TRBV28 to TRBJ1-6; D is undetermined. Germline V lookup: CDR1 MDHEN, CDR2 SYDVKM. V was cut by 2 bases and J by 6 bases, with 8 bases left in between. The CDR3 spans 14 residues. The CDR3 here is CASSLAQSNSPLHF. The CDR3 DNA reads TGTGCCAGCAGTTTAGCACAGAGTAATTCACCCCTCCACTTT.